These 10 T cell receptor beta chains were sequenced from one sample in a study of T-cell memory formation after mild COVID-19. TCRdb analysed the 5' RACE reads with MiXCR anew, one entry per CDR3 protein. This table holds a few hundred thousand distinct CDR3 sequences, roughly 8% found once. Sequencing was done on a sample of PBMCs or a T cell subset sorted from them (not recorded which). All receptors derive from a man aged 18 to 29 who had mild COVID-19 (a few samples of this study predate the infection). Cell type and time point are not known.

This chain uses TRBV12-5 with TRBJ2-1; D unresolved. Trimming left V 7 bases short and J 8 bases short, with 15 bases between. CDR1 and CDR2 (germline): LGHNT, FRNRAP. This CDR3 has 13 residues. Written as DNA, the CDR3 is TGTGCTAGTGCCATTCCTCAAGGGTATGAGCAGTTCTTC. This codes for CASAIPQGYEQFF.

J is TRBJ1-5 and V is TRBV7-2; D perhaps matches TRBD1 (5 bases). V gave up 1 base and J gave up 9 bases, with 7 bases separating them. The V gene's germline CDR1 is SGHTA and CDR2 FQGNSA. This CDR3 contains 12 residues. The CDR3 nucleotides read TGTGCCAGCAGCTTAGGGGGGAGGCCCCAGCATTTT. Translation: CASSLGGRPQHF.

The chain is built from TRBV6-5 and TRBJ1-4; no reliable D call. Germline CDR1 is MNHEY and CDR2 is SVGAGI. This CDR3 is built from 16 residues. Trimming pared 0 bases from V and 3 bases from J, leaving 11 bases between. The CDR3 DNA reads TGTGCCAGCAGTTACTCTCCGGGCACCGCTAATGAAAAACTGTTTTTT. It yields the protein CASSYSPGTANEKLFF.

V and J are TRBV28 and TRBJ1-1, with D possibly TRBD1 on 6 matching bases. Germline V lookup: CDR1 MDHEN, CDR2 SYDVKM. V was shortened by 3 bases and J by 3 bases, with 14 bases between the two germline ends. This CDR3 is 15 amino acids long. Here the CDR3 DNA reads TGTGCCAGCAGTTTGGGGGGGCAAATTGACACTGAAGCTTTCTTT. This codes for CASSLGGQIDTEAFF.

This chain links TRBV18 with TRBJ2-3; D is unclear. V lost 1 base and J 4 bases, leaving 9 bases between the germline ends. This CDR3 has 14 residues. CDR1 KGHSH and CDR2 LQKENI come from the germline V gene. The CDR3 DNA is TGTGCCAGCTCACCACAGGGTGGGTCAGATACGCAGTATTTT. Its translation: CASSPQGGSDTQYF. The variable domain in full, with the rest retrieved from reference TRBV18 and TRBJ2-3, is NAGVMQNPRHLVRRRGQEARLRCSPMKGHSHVYWYRQLPEEGLKFMVYLQKENIIDESGMPKERFSAEFPKEGPSILRIQQVVRGDSAAYFCASSPQGGSDTQYFGPGTRLTVL.

The V and J genes are TRBV6-5 and TRBJ2-1, with TRBD2 identical over 11 bases. Losses at the gene ends were 6 bases for V and 3 bases for J; bases not matched to a gene: 4. In germline, CDR1 is MNHEY, CDR2 SVGAGI. This CDR3 contains 15 residues. The CDR3 reads CASRLGLADYNEQFF. The CDR3 nucleotides read TGTGCCAGCAGATTGGGACTAGCGGACTACAATGAGCAGTTCTTC.

The chain combines TRBV7-9 with TRBJ2-2; tentatively, D is TRBD2 (6 bases). This CDR3 comprises 16 residues. V gave up 2 bases and J gave up 4 bases, with 14 bases separating them. Germline CDR1 SEHNR, CDR2 FQNEAQ (reference sequence). Written as DNA, the CDR3 is TGTGCCAGCAGCTTATTGGGACTGGCGAGCACCGGGGAGCTGTTTTTT. As protein: CASSLLGLASTGELFF.

This clonotype appeared many times. The chain uses TRBV7-8 and TRBJ1-2, with 7 bases fitting TRBD1. Germline V gene lookup returns CDR1 SGHVS and CDR2 FQNEAQ. Trimming cost V 5 bases and J 3 bases; bases outside gene matches: 3. This CDR3 contains 13 residues. The CDR3: CASSPQGDYGYTF. CDR3 DNA: TGTGCCAGCAGCCCCCAGGGGGACTATGGCTACACCTTC.

This clonotype was seen a few times. The gene calls are TRBV5-1 and TRBJ2-5, with D uncertain. CDR3 size: 15 residues. Germline CDR1 SGHRS, CDR2 YFSETQ. Trimming removed 0 bases from V and 2 bases from J, with 11 bases in between. For the CDR3, the DNA is TGCGCCAGCAGCTTGGAGCGTTTCGGTCAAGAGACCCAGTACTTC. It yields the protein CASSLERFGQETQYF.

This clonotype was seen at least ten times. This sequence joins TRBV4-1 and TRBJ2-3, with D perhaps matching TRBD1 (5 bases). The CDR3 runs 15 residues. Trimming cost V 4 bases and J 0 bases, with 11 bases left between them. Per the germline V gene, CDR1 is MGHRA and CDR2 is YSYEKL. This chain's CDR3 is CASSPRQPSTDTQYF. As DNA, the CDR3 is TGCGCCAGCAGCCCACGACAGCCTAGCACAGATACGCAGTATTTT.